Below, 26 T cell receptor beta chains from the same sample are listed, as sequenced in a study of cytomegalovirus exposure and HLA in healthy donors. The PCR had 60 Vbeta and 13 Jbeta primers. This table comes from immunoSEQ multiplex PCR, and its TCRdb copy is limited to in-frame clones, with some not included. The sample holds about 94,000 clones, about four fifths seen once. The specimen was PBMCs. Receptors originate from a woman aged 40 to 55 in good health and CMV-seronegative.

CDR3 region: CAWMNRDEQYF. CDR3 nucleotides: TGTGCCTGGATGAACAGAGACGAGCAGTACTTC. The rearrangement uses TRBV30 and TRBJ2-7, with D hard to call. The germline CDR1 and CDR2 sequences are GTSNPN and SVGIG (reference sequence). This CDR3 spans 11 amino acids. Trimming took 4 bases from V and 5 from J, leaving 9 bases between them.

The chain is built from TRBV5-1 and TRBJ1-2; D is undetermined. Trimming stripped 2 bases from V and 7 bases from J, with 21 bases between. CDR3 size: 16 residues. The V gene's germline CDR1 is SGHRS and CDR2 YFSETQ. The CDR3 is CASSLQNSDLGRGYTF. The DNA for the CDR3 is TGCGCCAGCAGCTTACAAAATTCTGACTTGGGTCGTGGCTACACCTTC.

The chain links TRBV15 to TRBJ1-1; 7 bases align to TRBD1. V gave up 1 base and J gave up 1 base; unmatched junction bases: 6. The germline V gene encodes CDR1 LNHNV and CDR2 YYDKDF (reference sequence). This CDR3 has 16 amino acids. The CDR3 protein is CATSRGFDRENTEAFF. CDR3 DNA: TGTGCCACCAGCAGAGGTTTCGACAGGGAGAACACTGAAGCTTTCTTT. The complete variable domain, with remaining parts taken from reference TRBV15 and TRBJ1-1, reads DAMVIQNPRYQVTQFGKPVTLSCSQTLNHNVMYWYQQKSSQAPKLLFHYYDKDFNNEADTPDNFQSRRPNTSFCFLDIRSPGLGDTAMYLCATSRGFDRENTEAFFGQGTRLTVV.

The gene calls are TRBV6-5 and TRBJ1-2; 7 nucleotides agree with TRBD1. This CDR3 region has 14 residues. Germline CDR1 and CDR2: MNHEY and SVGAGI. Trimming cost V 2 bases and J 6 bases; bases outside gene matches: 6. The CDR3 nucleotides read TGTGCCAGCAGTTACGCTGACAGGGTGGATGGCTACACCTTC. Amino acids: CASSYADRVDGYTF.

The chain recombines TRBV6-5 with TRBJ2-3, with 10 bases lining up with TRBD2. Germline V lookup: CDR1 MNHEY, CDR2 SVGAGI. The CDR3 length is 15 residues. V lost 6 bases, J lost 4 bases, and 7 bases stayed unmatched. CDR3 sequence: CASRNSGGAADTQYF. CDR3 DNA: TGTGCCAGCAGGAACAGCGGGGGGGCTGCAGATACGCAGTATTTT.

The V and J genes are TRBV7-8 and TRBJ1-5, with no clear D. This CDR3 has 13 residues. Germline CDR1 is SGHVS and CDR2 is FQNEAQ. The V end was cut by 5 bases, the J end by 4 bases, with 9 bases between. CDR3 nucleotide sequence: TGTGCCAGCAGCCTGACACCGAATCAGCCCCAGCATTTT. This encodes CASSLTPNQPQHF.

Points on this clone: One end of the junction fails to match germline, which may point to a read error. The chain is built from TRBV30 and TRBJ1-5; 8 bases are a match to TRBD1. This CDR3 contains 15 residues. Per germline, CDR1 GTSNPN and CDR2 SVGIG (reference sequence). CDR3 in amino acids: CAWRDGTGINQPQNF. CDR3 nucleotides: TGTGCCTGGAGGGACGGGACAGGTATCAATCAACCCCAGAATTTT.

The gene calls are TRBV4-2 and TRBJ1-4; D gene uncertain. Germline values: CDR1 LGHNA, CDR2 YNFKEQ. V was shortened by 0 bases and J by 4 bases, with 9 bases between the two germline ends. The CDR3 is 15 residues long. CDR3 protein: CASSQDIAFNEKLFF. In DNA form, the CDR3 reads TGTGCCAGCAGCCAAGATATAGCTTTTAATGAAAAACTGTTTTTT.

Judged by abundance, this clone is medium-sized (0.01 to 0.1%). The sample contains more than one DNA sequence encoding this CDR3. The chain is built from TRBV5-6 and TRBJ1-1; weak D call: TRBD1 (6 bases). The length of the CDR3 is 14 residues. CDR1 SGHDT and CDR2 YYEEEE come from the germline V gene. The V and J ends lost 4 bases and 4 bases respectively, with 14 bases between them. The CDR3 reads CASSLQGLGTEAFF. As DNA, the CDR3 is TGTGCCAGCAGCCTACAGGGATTGGGCACTGAAGCTTTCTTT.

The gene calls are TRBV18 and TRBJ1-1; 11 nucleotides agree with TRBD1. The length of the CDR3 is 16 residues. Germline V gives CDR1 KGHSH, CDR2 LQKENI. Trimming removed 5 bases from V and 4 bases from J; junction bases left unmatched: 9. The DNA of the CDR3 is TGTGCCAGCTCAAGGACAGGGGGCGAGGGGGGCACTGAAGCTTTCTTT. Protein sequence: CASSRTGGEGGTEAFF.

The chain carries TRBV7-8 and TRBJ2-5, with a tentative D call TRBD1 (5 bases). Trimming left V 1 base short and J 5 bases short, with 8 bases between. The germline V gene has CDR1 SGHVS and CDR2 FQNEAQ. The CDR3 loop spans 13 amino acids. Here the CDR3 DNA reads TGTGCCAGCAGCTTAGAGGGGTGGGAGACCCAGTACTTC. Protein product: CASSLEGWETQYF.

The chain recombines TRBV18 with TRBJ2-1, with D unresolved. This CDR3 is 13 amino acids long. From germline, CDR1 is KGHSH and CDR2 LQKENI. The V and J ends lost 0 bases and 8 bases respectively, with 8 bases between them. The DNA of the CDR3 is TGTGCCAGCTCACCACCCGGGTGGTATGAGCAGTTCTTC. It codes for CASSPPGWYEQFF.

J is TRBJ1-4 and V is TRBV28; D not resolved. The germline V and J ends were trimmed by 4 bases and 8 bases, with 11 bases remaining between them. The CDR3 spans 13 residues. Germline values: CDR1 MDHEN, CDR2 SYDVKM. CDR3 loop: CASSSGVPEKLFF. The DNA of the CDR3 is TGTGCCAGCAGTTCCGGGGTTCCCGAAAAACTGTTTTTT.

V is TRBV28 and J is TRBJ1-6; 10 nucleotides align to TRBD1. Germline CDR1 is MDHEN and CDR2 is SYDVKM. CDR3 length equals 15 residues. J gave up 10 bases and V 4 bases, and 7 bases lay outside the gene matches. The CDR3: CASSSTGTGDSPLHF. DNA for the CDR3: TGTGCCAGCAGTTCTACCGGGACAGGGGACTCACCCCTCCACTTT.

This chain joins TRBV7-9 and TRBJ2-3; 7 positions agree with TRBD1. Trimming cost V 5 bases and J 5 bases; bases outside gene matches: 10. The CDR3 is made up of 15 amino acids. Germline V gives CDR1 SEHNR, CDR2 FQNEAQ (reference sequence). Here the CDR3 reads CASSLNRDRRDTQYF. The CDR3 DNA sequence: TGTGCCAGCAGCCTAAACCGGGACAGAAGAGATACGCAGTATTTT.

The V gene is TRBV7-2, the J gene TRBJ2-5; 11 bases are shared with TRBD2. J gave up 5 bases and V 6 bases, and 8 bases lay outside the gene matches. This CDR3 contains 15 residues. Germline V gene data show CDR1 as SGHTA and CDR2 as FQGNSA. CDR3 sequence: CASSLIAGGLETQYF. In DNA, the CDR3 is TGTGCCAGCAGTTTAATAGCGGGGGGGCTTGAGACCCAGTACTTC. The full variable domain, completed using reference TRBV7-2 and TRBJ2-5, is GAGVSQSPSNKVTEKGKDVELRCDPISGHTALYWYRQSLGQGLEFLIYFQGNSAPDKSGLPSDRFSAERTGGSVSTLTIQRTQQEDSAVYLCASSLIAGGLETQYFGPGTRLLVL.

This clone was observed a few times. V usage is TRBV5-6 and J usage is TRBJ2-7; 10 nucleotides align to TRBD1. The CDR3 covers 15 residues. Looked up from germline, CDR1 is SGHDT and CDR2 is YYEEEE. J gave up 1 base and V 1 base, and 2 bases lay outside the gene matches. The CDR3 loop reads CASSLTGQGSYEQYF. The DNA of the CDR3 is TGTGCCAGCAGCTTGACGGGACAGGGGTCCTACGAGCAGTACTTC.

The gene calls are TRBV19 and TRBJ1-2, with D possibly matching TRBD1 (6 bases). From germline, CDR1 is LNHDA and CDR2 SQIVND (reference sequence). The CDR3 spans 14 residues. V shed 7 bases and J shed 5 bases, with 17 bases lying between them. CDR3 loop: CASTVTGSGYGYTF. The CDR3 region has the DNA TGTGCCAGTACCGTGACAGGTTCTGGATATGGCTACACCTTC.

This clone has only one observation. The CDR3 region is CASRWTGPNTEAFF. The CDR3 bases are TGTGCCAGTAGATGGACAGGACCGAACACTGAAGCTTTCTTT. The chain links TRBV19 to TRBJ1-1; 7 bases are shared with TRBD1. The J segment lost 1 base and the V segment lost 6 bases, leaving 5 bases of the junction unmatched. The CDR3 extends over 14 amino acids. Germline V gene sequence: CDR1 LNHDA, CDR2 SQIVND (reference sequence).

This chain connects TRBV7-6 to TRBJ2-3; 12 positions match TRBD2. Germline values: CDR1 SGHVS, CDR2 FNYEAQ. The CDR3 is 16 amino acids. After removal of 5 bases from V and 2 bases from J, the junction contained 5 bases not matched to a gene. The CDR3 sequence is CASSNRLAGDTDTQYF. CDR3 bases: TGTGCCAGCAGCAACCGACTAGCGGGGGACACAGATACGCAGTATTTT.

The V gene is TRBV6-5, the J gene TRBJ2-2; 9 bases are shared with TRBD1. Germline V CDR1 and CDR2: MNHEY, SVGAGI. V shed 4 bases, J shed 6 bases, and the junction held 9 bases outside the gene matches. The CDR3 consists of 16 residues. The CDR3 reads CASSSTGTGSSGELFF. CDR3 nucleotide sequence: TGTGCCAGCAGTTCAACCGGGACAGGGTCTTCCGGGGAGCTGTTTTTT.

The chain has TRBV6-5 and TRBJ2-7; TRBD1 agrees at 10 bases. This CDR3 is 15 amino acids long. Germline trimming cut 2 bases from V and 4 bases from J; bases unmatched to any gene: 5. Germline-derived CDR1 and CDR2 are MNHEY and SVGAGI. The CDR3 loop reads CASSYDRDRGYEQYF. In DNA form, the CDR3 reads TGTGCCAGCAGTTACGACCGGGACAGGGGATACGAGCAGTACTTC.

The gene calls are TRBV7-2 and TRBJ1-5, with D uncertain. Looked up from germline, CDR1 is SGHTA and CDR2 is FQGNSA. The CDR3 loop spans 14 amino acids. Trimming pared 1 base from V and 4 bases from J, leaving 8 bases between. CDR3 residues: CASSLGTLNQPQHF. DNA of the CDR3: TGTGCCAGCAGCTTAGGGACTTTAAATCAGCCCCAGCATTTT.

This clone has only a few counts. V and J are TRBV7-9 and TRBJ1-5; the D is unclear. The CDR3 is 14 amino acids. CDR1 is SEHNR and CDR2 is FQNEAQ in the germline V gene (reference sequence). Trimming removed 4 bases from V and 9 bases from J, with 16 bases in between. The CDR3 coding sequence is TGTGCCAGCAGCTCAGAAGGAGGCCTGGGGCCCCAGCATTTT. Translated, it gives CASSSEGGLGPQHF.

The chain joins TRBV30 to TRBJ2-5; 11 positions agree with TRBD2. After removal of 6 bases from V and 5 bases from J, the junction contained 8 bases not matched to a gene. The CDR3 length is 14 residues. Germline V gene lookup returns CDR1 GTSNPN and CDR2 SVGIG (reference sequence). The CDR3 DNA sequence: TGTGCCTGCAGTACTAGCGGGGGACTGGAGACCCAGTACTTC. Encoded protein: CACSTSGGLETQYF.

V usage is TRBV5-4 and J usage is TRBJ2-5; 7 bases align to TRBD2. Germline CDR1 SGHNT, CDR2 YYREEE (reference sequence). After removal of 3 bases from V and 5 bases from J, the junction contained 7 bases not matched to a gene. The CDR3 has 14 residues. The CDR3, as DNA: TGTGCCAGCAGCTCAGCTAGCGGTGGGGAGACCCAGTACTTC. Translation gives CASSSASGGETQYF.